These T cell receptor beta chains were read from a single sample in a study of cytomegalovirus exposure and HLA in healthy donors. Only in-frame clones appear in the TCRdb table, and some are missing; sequencing was by immunoSEQ multiplex PCR. Of under 75,000 clones in the sample, 95% to 98% are singletons; the top ten hold about 1.5%. Sequenced input: PBMCs. These receptors all come from a woman aged 18 to 35 in good health and CMV-seropositive. CDR3s include the opening cysteine and the closing phenylalanine or tryptophan. A D gene is named only where the DNA matches it firmly. Expanded clones are given a class, and other clones once, few, many or no size at all.

V gene,D gene,J gene,clone size,CDR3 protein,CDR3 DNA
TRBV6-5,-,TRBJ1-2,-,CASSPVTNYGYTF,TGTGCCAGCAGCCCGGTGACTAACTATGGCTACACCTTC
TRBV11-1,TRBD2,TRBJ2-2,-,CASSATSGSQVTGELFF,TGTGCCAGCAGCGCCACTAGCGGGAGTCAGGTCACCGGGGAGCTGTTTTTT
TRBV6-1,-,TRBJ1-5,-,CASSLEGRYQPQHF,TGTGCCAGCTCCCTGGAGGGACGATATCAGCCCCAGCATTTT
TRBV28,-,TRBJ2-5,-,CASSHGTQYF,TGTGCCAGCAGTCACGGGACCCAGTACTTC
TRBV4-1,TRBD2,TRBJ2-1,-,CASSQELAGVNEQFF,TGCGCCAGCAGCCAAGAACTAGCGGGAGTGAATGAGCAGTTCTTC
TRBV19,-,TRBJ1-3,once,CASSNRDTSGNTIYF,TGTGCCAGTAGTAACCGGGACACCTCTGGAAACACCATATATTTT
TRBV27,-,TRBJ1-2,-,CASSLSQVDGYTF,TGTGCCAGCAGTTTATCACAGGTTGATGGCTACACCTTC
TRBV2,TRBD2,TRBJ2-3,-,CASSGQLAGLNTQYF,TGTGCCAGCAGTGGTCAACTAGCGGGACTGAATACGCAGTATTTT
TRBV7-3,TRBD1,TRBJ2-1,-,CASSNPGQGGYNEQFF,TGTGCCAGCAGCAACCCGGGACAGGGGGGATACAATGAGCAGTTCTTC
TRBV15,TRBD1,TRBJ1-2,-,CATSGGTGAGYTF,TGTGCCACCAGCGGAGGGACAGGGGCGGGCTACACCTTC
TRBV5-1,-,TRBJ1-5,-,CASSLLGASDQPQHF,TGCGCCAGCAGCTTGCTAGGGGCTAGCGATCAGCCCCAGCATTTT
TRBV2,-,TRBJ1-1,-,CASSPGFGNTEAFF,TGTGCCAGCAGTCCAGGGTTTGGGAACACTGAAGCTTTCTTT
TRBV6-1,-,TRBJ2-7,-,CASGVAGQTYEQYF,TGTGCCAGCGGGGTTGCGGGGCAGACCTACGAGCAGTACTTC
TRBV19,TRBD1,TRBJ1-5,-,CASSRRMTGDYSNQPQHF,TGTGCCAGTAGCAGGAGGATGACAGGGGATTATAGCAATCAGCCCCAGCATTTT